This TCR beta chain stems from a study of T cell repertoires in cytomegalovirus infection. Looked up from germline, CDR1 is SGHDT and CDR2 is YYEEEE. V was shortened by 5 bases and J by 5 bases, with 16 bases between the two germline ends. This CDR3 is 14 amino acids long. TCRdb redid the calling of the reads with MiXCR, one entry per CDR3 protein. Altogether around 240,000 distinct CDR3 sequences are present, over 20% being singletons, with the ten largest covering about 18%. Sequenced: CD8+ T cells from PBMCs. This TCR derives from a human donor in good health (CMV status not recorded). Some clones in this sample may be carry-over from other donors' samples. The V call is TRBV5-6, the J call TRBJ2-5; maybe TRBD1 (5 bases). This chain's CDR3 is CASSRSRVGETQYF. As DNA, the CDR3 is TGTGCCAGCAGTCGAAGCAGGGTGGGGGAGACCCAGTACTTC.